This T cell receptor (beta chain) was captured in a study of OX40 agonist ivuxolimab in advanced cancers. Study at large: Dosing consisted of intravenous ivuxolimab at 0.01 to 10 mg/kg every 2 weeks.

Trimming removed 4 bases from V and 0 bases from J, with 10 bases in between. The germline gives CDR1 SGHRS, CDR2 YFSETQ. The CDR3 consists of 14 residues. Generated by immunoSEQ multiplex PCR, the TCRdb table keeps only in-frame clones and is missing some. The repertoire holds around 63,000 clones, with about 92% as singletons. The chain is built from TRBV5-1 and TRBJ1-1; maybe TRBD1 (6 bases). The material sequenced was CD4+ or CD8+ T cells sorted from blood, taken in a trial of the OX40 agonist ivuxolimab. This clonotype originated in an adult with an advanced solid tumor such as melanoma, head and neck, liver or kidney cancer. The CDR3: CASSPDRMNTEAFF. The CDR3 DNA sequence: TGCGCCAGCAGCCCGGACAGAATGAACACTGAAGCTTTCTTT.